The rows below give T cell receptor beta chains drawn from one sample of a study of blood T cell repertoires in COVID-19. Data came from immunoSEQ multiplex PCR; TCRdb stores just in-frame clones and leaves some out. Among around 320,000 clones, under 90% were seen once, and the ten largest hold around 10%. Sequencing was carried out using peripheral blood. The receptors were sampled from a woman in her twenties or thirties with COVID-19, enrolled during active disease. The CDR3 runs from the conserved cysteine through the conserved F or W. The D gene is left open where the match is weak. The size entry is marked missing in some rows and otherwise reads once, few, many or a size class.

size: NA
V: TRBV19
length: 16
D: TRBD1
J: TRBJ1-2
DNA: TGTGCCAGTAGTGTACCGGGACAGGTGTACGTCGGAGGCTACACCTTC
CDR3: CASSVPGQVYVGGYTF

size: few
V: TRBV28
length: 15
D: NA
J: TRBJ1-2
DNA: TGTGCCAGCAGTTTACAGGGCCGTATATCCTATGGCTACACCTTC
CDR3: CASSLQGRISYGYTF

size: NA
V: TRBV19
length: 15
D: NA
J: TRBJ2-2
DNA: TGTGCCAGTACCCCGGGACTGACGAACACCGGGGAGCTGTTTTTT
CDR3: CASTPGLTNTGELFF

size: NA
V: TRBV19
length: 13
D: NA
J: TRBJ2-1
DNA: TGTGCCAGTAATAGAGGCTCCTACAATGAGCAGTTCTTC
CDR3: CASNRGSYNEQFF

size: NA
V: TRBV5-6
length: 15
D: TRBD1
J: TRBJ1-5
DNA: TGTGCCAGCAGCTGGGGCACAGGGGTTAGGCAGCCCCAGCATTTT
CDR3: CASSWGTGVRQPQHF

size: few
V: TRBV11-2
length: 14
D: TRBD1
J: TRBJ1-2
DNA: TGTGCCAGCAGTTACAGGGGGTTCGCGGACGGCTACACCTTC
CDR3: CASSYRGFADGYTF

size: NA
V: TRBV11-2
length: 16
D: TRBD2
J: TRBJ2-7
DNA: TGTGCCAGCAGCTTAGTTGCGGGGGGTTTATCCTACGAGCAGTACTTC
CDR3: CASSLVAGGLSYEQYF

size: NA
V: TRBV15
length: 17
D: NA
J: TRBJ1-2
DNA: TGTGCCACCAGCAGAGATCACCGTGGGGGGGCGCTGGGAGGCTACACCTTC
CDR3: CATSRDHRGGALGGYTF

size: NA
V: TRBV6-6
length: 13
D: TRBD1
J: TRBJ1-2
DNA: TGTGCCAGCGAATTAGGGGGCGTTGGTGGCTACACCTTC
CDR3: CASELGGVGGYTF

size: NA
V: TRBV19
length: 13
D: TRBD1
J: TRBJ1-2
DNA: TGTGCCAGTAGTCCCGGGACAGGTTATGGCTACACCTTC
CDR3: CASSPGTGYGYTF

size: NA
V: TRBV27
length: 13
D: NA
J: TRBJ2-7
DNA: TGTGCCAGCAGTTTAACCGGGTCCTACGAGCAGTACTTC
CDR3: CASSLTGSYEQYF

size: NA
V: TRBV5-6
length: 16
D: TRBD2
J: TRBJ2-1
DNA: TGTGCCAGCAGCTCAAGACTAGCGGGGGCCTACAATGAGCAGTTCTTC
CDR3: CASSSRLAGAYNEQFF

size: NA
V: TRBV28
length: 17
D: NA
J: TRBJ1-2
DNA: TGTGCCAGCAGTTTGGGCAGTCTCCCTAAGCGGGGCTATGGCTACACCTTC
CDR3: CASSLGSLPKRGYGYTF

size: NA
V: TRBV6-5
length: 13
D: TRBD1
J: TRBJ1-1
DNA: TGTGCCAGCAGTACAGGGGGGATACCTGAAGCTTTCTTT
CDR3: CASSTGGIPEAFF

size: NA
V: TRBV12-2
length: 18
D: NA
J: TRBJ2-2
DNA: TGTGCAAGTCGCTTAGACCTAGCGGGGGCCCGTGGCACCGGGGAGCTGTTTTTT
CDR3: CASRLDLAGARGTGELFF

size: medium-sized
V: TRBV7-9
length: 14
D: TRBD1
J: TRBJ1-1
DNA: TGTGCCAGCAGACCACCTCTACAGGGGACTGAAGCTTTCTTT
CDR3: CASRPPLQGTEAFF

size: NA
V: TRBV5-1
length: 15
D: TRBD1
J: TRBJ2-7
DNA: TGCGCCAGCAGAAGGAATGTGGCAGGGGGTCCCGAGCAGTACTTC
CDR3: CASRRNVAGGPEQYF

size: NA
V: TRBV5-6
length: 15
D: NA
J: TRBJ1-5
DNA: TGTGCCAGCAGCTCTACAGGGAATAGCGATCAGCCCCAGCATTTT
CDR3: CASSSTGNSDQPQHF

size: NA
V: TRBV7-9
length: 15
D: NA
J: TRBJ1-4
DNA: TGTGCCAGCAGCTTAGGGGGAGTAACTAATGAAAAACTGTTTTTT
CDR3: CASSLGGVTNEKLFF

size: NA
V: TRBV29-1
length: 12
D: TRBD1
J: TRBJ2-1
DNA: TGCAGCTCACGGGACAGGAACAATGAGCAGTTCTTC
CDR3: CSSRDRNNEQFF

size: NA
V: TRBV2
length: 15
D: TRBD1
J: TRBJ1-5
DNA: TGTGCCAGCAGGGGACAGGGAGCAAGCAATCAGCCCCAGCATTTT
CDR3: CASRGQGASNQPQHF

size: NA
V: TRBV24-1
length: 13
D: TRBD1
J: TRBJ1-1
DNA: TGTGCCACAATGGAACAGGGGGCGACTGAAGCTTTCTTT
CDR3: CATMEQGATEAFF

size: NA
V: TRBV5-1
length: 20
D: TRBD1
J: TRBJ1-2
DNA: TGCGCCAGCAGCTTGGCCCCGGGACAGGGGGGACCTATACTCTACTATGGCTACACCTTC
CDR3: CASSLAPGQGGPILYYGYTF

size: NA
V: TRBV5-6
length: 12
D: NA
J: TRBJ1-2
DNA: TGTGCCAGCAGCTCAGGAAACTATGGCTACACCTTC
CDR3: CASSSGNYGYTF

size: NA
V: TRBV19
length: 16
D: NA
J: TRBJ1-6
DNA: TGTGCCAGTAAGGGGCGCCCGAGCTCCTATAATTCACCCCTCCACTTT
CDR3: CASKGRPSSYNSPLHF

size: NA
V: TRBV19
length: 14
D: NA
J: TRBJ1-2
DNA: TGTGCCAGTAGTATTGTTTCGGGGGGCTATGGCTACACCTTC
CDR3: CASSIVSGGYGYTF

size: NA
V: TRBV7-8
length: 16
D: NA
J: TRBJ1-2
DNA: TGTGCCAGCAGCTTAGCGCAGCGACAGAATAACTATGGCTACACCTTC
CDR3: CASSLAQRQNNYGYTF

size: NA
V: TRBV3-1/TRBV3-2
length: 15
D: NA
J: TRBJ1-6
DNA: TGTGCCAGCAGCCAATCACAGGGACCATTCTCACCCCTCCACTTT
CDR3: CASSQSQGPFSPLHF

size: few
V: TRBV12-3/TRBV12-4
length: 13
D: NA
J: TRBJ1-3
DNA: TGTGCCAGCAGCGGGTCCTCTGGAAACACCATATATTTT
CDR3: CASSGSSGNTIYF

size: few
V: TRBV13
length: 14
D: NA
J: TRBJ2-7
DNA: TGTGCCAGCAGCGGCCAACGAGGCTCCTACGAGCAGTACTTC
CDR3: CASSGQRGSYEQYF

size: NA
V: TRBV2
length: 14
D: TRBD1
J: TRBJ2-1
DNA: TGTGCCAGCGAGGGACAGGGGGCGCGAAATGAGCAGTTCTTC
CDR3: CASEGQGARNEQFF

size: NA
V: TRBV2
length: 16
D: TRBD1
J: TRBJ1-3
DNA: TGTGCCAGCAGTAACCGACAGGGGAGCTCTGGAAACACCATATATTTT
CDR3: CASSNRQGSSGNTIYF

size: NA
V: TRBV6-5
length: 15
D: TRBD1
J: TRBJ1-2
DNA: TGTGCCAGCAGCAACAGGGGATCGGGCGTTAGGGGCTACACCTTC
CDR3: CASSNRGSGVRGYTF

size: NA
V: TRBV5-3
length: 21
D: TRBD1
J: TRBJ1-1
DNA: TGTGCCAGAAGCCCCTCGACAGGGTCGGGTACCGAGGGGAATGCGCCGACTGAAGCTTTCTTT
CDR3: CARSPSTGSGTEGNAPTEAFF

size: NA
V: TRBV5-1
length: 13
D: NA
J: TRBJ1-1
DNA: TGCGCCAGCAGAGTGGCAGGAAACACTGAAGCTTTCTTT
CDR3: CASRVAGNTEAFF

size: NA
V: TRBV18
length: 15
D: NA
J: TRBJ2-3
DNA: TGTGCCAGCTCGGAGGGGTATACTAGCACAGATACGCAGTATTTT
CDR3: CASSEGYTSTDTQYF

size: NA
V: TRBV6-6
length: 14
D: TRBD1
J: TRBJ1-2
DNA: TGTGCCAGCAGTTCAGGGGGCGCGGACTATGGCTACACCTTC
CDR3: CASSSGGADYGYTF

size: NA
V: TRBV4-1
length: 16
D: NA
J: TRBJ1-2
DNA: TGCGCCAGCAACTTGGACAGCTATACCGCTAACTATGGCTACACCTTC
CDR3: CASNLDSYTANYGYTF

size: once
V: TRBV5-4
length: 16
D: TRBD2
J: TRBJ2-7
DNA: TGTGCCAGCAGGTCCGGGACTAGCGGGGGGGCAAGCGAGCAGTACTTC
CDR3: CASRSGTSGGASEQYF

size: NA
V: TRBV19
length: 12
D: NA
J: TRBJ1-5
DNA: TGTGCCAGTACCTCAGGAAGCCAGCCCCAGCATTTT
CDR3: CASTSGSQPQHF

size: NA
V: TRBV6-5
length: 15
D: NA
J: TRBJ1-1
DNA: TGTGCCAGCAGTTACAATTCGCAGGGGTGGACTGAAGCTTTCTTT
CDR3: CASSYNSQGWTEAFF

size: once
V: TRBV18
length: 15
D: NA
J: TRBJ2-7
DNA: TGTGCCAGCTCACTAATAACGCAAACCGGAGAAGAGCAGTACTTC
CDR3: CASSLITQTGEEQYF

size: NA
V: TRBV7-2
length: 14
D: NA
J: TRBJ1-4
DNA: TGTGCCAGCAGCTTTACAGGGTCTTACGAAAAACTGTTTTTT
CDR3: CASSFTGSYEKLFF

size: NA
V: TRBV27
length: 15
D: NA
J: TRBJ2-3
DNA: TGTGCCAGCAGTTACCGGGGTGGGTTCGGAGATACGCAGTATTTT
CDR3: CASSYRGGFGDTQYF

size: NA
V: TRBV11-1
length: 14
D: TRBD1
J: TRBJ1-2
DNA: TGTGCCAGCAGCTTAGCGACAGGGGGATATGGCTACACCTTC
CDR3: CASSLATGGYGYTF

size: NA
V: TRBV19
length: 11
D: NA
J: TRBJ1-1
DNA: TGTGCCAGCGGAGGGTGGGGGGAAGCTTTCTTT
CDR3: CASGGWGEAFF

size: once
V: TRBV5-1
length: 14
D: TRBD2
J: TRBJ2-7
DNA: TGCGCCAGCAGACGGAGCGGGGGTTACGACGAGCAGTACTTC
CDR3: CASRRSGGYDEQYF

size: once
V: TRBV19
length: 15
D: TRBD1
J: TRBJ1-6
DNA: TGTGCCAGTAGTTTCGGACAGGGGGGATTTTCACCCCTCCACTTT
CDR3: CASSFGQGGFSPLHF

size: NA
V: TRBV13
length: 16
D: NA
J: TRBJ2-2
DNA: TGTGCCAGCAGCTTAGCAGCAGGGGCGAACACCGGGGAGCTGTTTTTT
CDR3: CASSLAAGANTGELFF

size: NA
V: TRBV5-5
length: 14
D: NA
J: TRBJ1-2
DNA: TGTGCCAGCAGCTTGTCGGGGGAGGGCTATGGCTACACCTTC
CDR3: CASSLSGEGYGYTF

size: NA
V: TRBV27
length: 15
D: TRBD2
J: TRBJ2-3
DNA: TGTGCCAGCAGGTCGACTAGCGGGGTGGCAGATACGCAGTATTTT
CDR3: CASRSTSGVADTQYF

size: once
V: TRBV5-1
length: 12
D: TRBD1
J: TRBJ1-1
DNA: TGCGCCAGCAGCTTCCGACAGGGGGAAGCTTTCTTT
CDR3: CASSFRQGEAFF

size: once
V: TRBV7-8
length: 15
D: TRBD2
J: TRBJ2-7
DNA: TGTGCCAGCAGCCCCCCGGGGAGGGGCTCCTACGAGCAGTACTTC
CDR3: CASSPPGRGSYEQYF

size: NA
V: TRBV6-1
length: 15
D: NA
J: TRBJ1-2
DNA: TGTGCCAGCAGTACGCGACAGAATCCGGGCTATGGCTACACCTTC
CDR3: CASSTRQNPGYGYTF

size: NA
V: TRBV27
length: 14
D: NA
J: TRBJ2-7
DNA: TGTGCCAGCACCGGTAGCGCAAATCCCTACGAGCAGTACTTC
CDR3: CASTGSANPYEQYF